This T cell receptor (beta chain) was identified in a study of control samples from healthy donors and cancer patients. The germline CDR1 and CDR2 sequences are LGHNA and YSLEER. The CDR3 extends over 14 amino acids. V lost 0 bases, J lost 0 bases, and 6 bases lay in between. Clones were read by immunoSEQ multiplex PCR, and TCRdb kept only the in-frame ones, dropping some. This table holds about 160,000 clones, 80% to 95% found once. The source of this sequence is a woman in her twenties or thirties in good health. The material sequenced was blood. This chain links TRBV4-3 with TRBJ2-7; D is unresolved. The CDR3 coding sequence is TGCGCCAGCAGCCAAGAGGGCAGCTCCTACGAGCAGTACTTC. Protein product: CASSQEGSSYEQYF.